The T cell receptor (beta chain) under discussion was sequenced for a study of T cells in Graves' hyperthyroidism and ophthalmopathy. Exclusion of patients followed from uncontrolled infection, other autoimmune disease, pregnancy or lactation. Whole-study findings and limits: Also found in blood were most expanded thyroid clonotypes above 0.001. The model foresaw ophthalmopathy a median around 6.4 months prior to onset.

Trimming cost V 6 bases and J 5 bases, with 13 bases left between them. Per germline, CDR1 MNHEY and CDR2 SVGAGI. The CDR3 is 13 residues long. The source material, RNA transcripts, was used to amplify TCR beta CDR3 regions. In the first-round RT-PCR of the TCR CDR3, the HTBI primer set was used. One entry per CDR3 protein, called by TCRdb with MiXCR from the multiplex PCR reads. This sample has hundreds of thousands of distinct CDR3 sequences, with 45% found just once. At least ten counts were recorded for this clonotype. Its target is unknown. Material: peripheral blood or thyroid tissue (not recorded which). This clonotype was sampled from an adult man with Graves' disease, either hyperthyroidism or ophthalmopathy (not recorded which). The V and J genes are TRBV6-5 and TRBJ1-2; D remains unclear. The CDR3 DNA is TGTGCCAGCAGGCGGACGGCTATTTATGGCTACACCTTC. It yields the protein CASRRTAIYGYTF.